This T cell receptor beta chain was identified during a study of cytomegalovirus exposure and HLA in healthy donors. Study-level results: Analyses of presence and absence presupposed an approximately uniform sequencing depth across donors. By HLA locus, TCR association rates varied in a later analysis, with DRB1 showing the most and HLA-C the fewest.

V lost 5 bases and J lost 2; bases outside the gene matches: 5. Germline V lookup: CDR1 GTSNPN, CDR2 SVGIG (reference sequence). The CDR3 spans 14 residues. Primers included in the PCR were 60 Vbeta and 13 Jbeta primers. Using immunoSEQ multiplex PCR, the repertoire was profiled, and TCRdb retains in-frame clones only, with some absent. This table has 60,000 to 70,000 clones, roughly 75% appearing once. In the case of this clone: Its antigen is as yet unknown.

The chain is built from TRBV30 and TRBJ2-3, with 9 bases lining up with TRBD2. Input material: PBMCs. This TCR came from a woman in her 30s in good health and CMV-seronegative. CDR3 nucleotide sequence: TGTGCCTGGGGACTAGCGTCACTCACAGATACGCAGTATTTT. This sequence encodes CAWGLASLTDTQYF.